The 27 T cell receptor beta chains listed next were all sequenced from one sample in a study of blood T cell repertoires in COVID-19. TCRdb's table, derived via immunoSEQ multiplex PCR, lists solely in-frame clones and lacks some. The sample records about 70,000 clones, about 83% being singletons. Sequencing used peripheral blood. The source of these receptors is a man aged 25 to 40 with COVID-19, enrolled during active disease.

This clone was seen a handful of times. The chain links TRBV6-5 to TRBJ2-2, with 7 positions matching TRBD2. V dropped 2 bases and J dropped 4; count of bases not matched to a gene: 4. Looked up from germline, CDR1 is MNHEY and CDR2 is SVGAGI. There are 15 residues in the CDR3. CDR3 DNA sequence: TGTGCCAGCAGTTACGCGGGGGTCGCCACCGGGGAGCTGTTTTTT. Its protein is CASSYAGVATGELFF.

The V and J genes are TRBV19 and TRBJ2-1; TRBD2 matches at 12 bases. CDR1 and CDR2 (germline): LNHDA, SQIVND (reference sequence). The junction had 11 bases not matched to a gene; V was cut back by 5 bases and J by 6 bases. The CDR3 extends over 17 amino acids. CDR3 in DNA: TGTGCCAGTAGTCCCTCCCGACTAGCGGGAGTGTCCAATGAGCAGTTCTTC. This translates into CASSPSRLAGVSNEQFF.

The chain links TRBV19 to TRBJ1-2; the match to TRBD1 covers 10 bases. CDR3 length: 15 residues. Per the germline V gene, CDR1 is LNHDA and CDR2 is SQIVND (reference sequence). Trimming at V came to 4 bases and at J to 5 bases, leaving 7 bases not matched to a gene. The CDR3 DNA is TGTGCCAGTAGTAGCACCCGGGACAGGGGATATGGCTACACCTTC. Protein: CASSSTRDRGYGYTF.

CDR3 nucleotides: TGTGCCAGCAGCTTTCAGGGGGCTTGGGAGACCCAGTACTTC. It is translated as CASSFQGAWETQYF. The chain is built from TRBV5-5 and TRBJ2-5; TRBD1 matches at 8 bases. The ends lost 2 bases at V and 5 bases at J; junction bases unmatched: 5. Germline CDR1 is SGHKS and CDR2 is YYEKEE (reference sequence). This CDR3 has 14 residues.

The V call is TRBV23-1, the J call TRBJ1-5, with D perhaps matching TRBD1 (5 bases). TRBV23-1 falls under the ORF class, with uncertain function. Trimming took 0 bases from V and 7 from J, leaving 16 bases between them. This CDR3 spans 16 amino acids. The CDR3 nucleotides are TGCGCCAGCAGTCAATCACGTGTGGCAGGGAAACAGCCCCAGCATTTT. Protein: CASSQSRVAGKQPQHF.

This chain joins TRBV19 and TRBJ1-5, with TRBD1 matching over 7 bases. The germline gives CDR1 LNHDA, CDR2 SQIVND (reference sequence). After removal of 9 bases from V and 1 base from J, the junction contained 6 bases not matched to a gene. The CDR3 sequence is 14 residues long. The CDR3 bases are TGTGCCAGCTTGGACAGGTTGAGCAATCAGCCCCAGCATTTT. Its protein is CASLDRLSNQPQHF.

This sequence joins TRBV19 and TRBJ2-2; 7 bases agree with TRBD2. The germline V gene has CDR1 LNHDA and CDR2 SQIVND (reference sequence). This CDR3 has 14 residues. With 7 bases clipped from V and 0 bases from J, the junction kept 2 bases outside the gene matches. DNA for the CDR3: TGTGCCAGTAAAGGGACTACGAACACCGGGGAGCTGTTTTTT. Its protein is CASKGTTNTGELFF.

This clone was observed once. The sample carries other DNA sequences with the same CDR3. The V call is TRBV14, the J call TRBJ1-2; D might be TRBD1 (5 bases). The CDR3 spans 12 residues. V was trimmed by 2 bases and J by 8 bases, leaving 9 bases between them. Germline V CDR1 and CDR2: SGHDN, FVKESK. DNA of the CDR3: TGTGCCAGCAGCCAAAATCAGGGAGGCTACACCTTC. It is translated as CASSQNQGGYTF.

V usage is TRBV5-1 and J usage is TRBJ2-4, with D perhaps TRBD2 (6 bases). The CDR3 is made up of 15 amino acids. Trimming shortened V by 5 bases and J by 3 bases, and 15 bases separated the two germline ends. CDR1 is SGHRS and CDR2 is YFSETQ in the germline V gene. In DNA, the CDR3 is TGCGCCAGCAGGCCGGGAGTTGGGGTCAAAAACATTCAGTACTTC. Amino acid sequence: CASRPGVGVKNIQYF. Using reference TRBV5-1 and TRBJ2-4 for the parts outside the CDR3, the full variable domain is KAGVTQTPRYLIKTRGQQVTLSCSPISGHRSVSWYQQTPGQGLQFLFEYFSETQRNKGNFPGRFSGRQFSNSRSEMNVSTLELGDSALYLCASRPGVGVKNIQYFGAGTRLSVL.

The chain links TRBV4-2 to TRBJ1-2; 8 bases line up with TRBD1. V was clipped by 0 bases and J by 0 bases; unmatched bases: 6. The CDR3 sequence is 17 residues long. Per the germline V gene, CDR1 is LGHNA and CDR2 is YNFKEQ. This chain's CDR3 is CASSQESGGRSNYGYTF. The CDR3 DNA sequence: TGTGCCAGCAGCCAAGAGTCAGGGGGCCGATCTAACTATGGCTACACCTTC.

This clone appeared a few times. CDR3 nucleotide sequence: TGTGCCAGCAGCCTCCCCCAAGAGACCAACGTCCTGACTTTC. Protein product: CASSLPQETNVLTF. This rearrangement joins TRBV5-4 to TRBJ2-6; D remains unclear. V lost 4 bases to trimming and J lost 8 bases, with 13 bases between them. This CDR3 has 14 amino acids. Germline V gives CDR1 SGHNT, CDR2 YYREEE (reference sequence).

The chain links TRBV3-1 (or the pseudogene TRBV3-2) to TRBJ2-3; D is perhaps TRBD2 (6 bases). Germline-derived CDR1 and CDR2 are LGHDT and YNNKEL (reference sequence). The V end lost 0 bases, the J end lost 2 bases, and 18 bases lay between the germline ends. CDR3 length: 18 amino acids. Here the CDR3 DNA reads TGTGCCAGCAGCCAAGATATGGGGCGGGAAGATGTCACAGATACGCAGTATTTT. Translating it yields CASSQDMGREDVTDTQYF.

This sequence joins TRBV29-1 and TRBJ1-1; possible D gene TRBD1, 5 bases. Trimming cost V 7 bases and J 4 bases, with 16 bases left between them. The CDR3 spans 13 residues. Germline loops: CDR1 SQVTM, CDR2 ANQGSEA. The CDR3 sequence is CSALGGLRTEAFF. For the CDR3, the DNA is TGCAGCGCCCTGGGGGGACTGCGCACTGAAGCTTTCTTT.

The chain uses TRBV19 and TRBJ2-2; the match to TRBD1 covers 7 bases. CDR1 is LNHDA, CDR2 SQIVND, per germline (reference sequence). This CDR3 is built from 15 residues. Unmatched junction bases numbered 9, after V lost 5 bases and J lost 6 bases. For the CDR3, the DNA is TGTGCCAGTAGTCTCGACAGGGTCCGGGCCGGGGAGCTGTTTTTT. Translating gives CASSLDRVRAGELFF.

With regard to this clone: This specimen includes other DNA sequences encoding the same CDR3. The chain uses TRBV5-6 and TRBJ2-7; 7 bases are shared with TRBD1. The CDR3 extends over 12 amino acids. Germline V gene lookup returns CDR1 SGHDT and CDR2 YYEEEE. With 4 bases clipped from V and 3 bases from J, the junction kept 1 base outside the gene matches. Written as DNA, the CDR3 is TGTGCCAGCAGCGGGGACAGCTACGAGCAGTACTTC. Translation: CASSGDSYEQYF.

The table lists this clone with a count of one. CDR3 in amino acids: CASSRARDRGLSNYGYTF. The DNA for the CDR3 is TGTGCCAGCAGCCGCGCCCGAGACAGGGGGCTTTCGAACTATGGCTACACCTTC. The genes are TRBV7-9 and TRBJ1-2; 10 nucleotides match TRBD1. Losses at the gene ends were 5 bases for V and 2 bases for J; bases not matched to a gene: 14. Germline lookup yields CDR1 SEHNR and CDR2 FQNEAQ (reference sequence). CDR3 size: 18 residues.

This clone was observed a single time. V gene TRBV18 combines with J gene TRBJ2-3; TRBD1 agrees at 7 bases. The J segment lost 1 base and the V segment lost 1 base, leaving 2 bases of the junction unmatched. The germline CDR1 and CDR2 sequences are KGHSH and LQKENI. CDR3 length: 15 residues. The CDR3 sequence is CASSPQGAGTDTQYF. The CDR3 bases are TGTGCCAGCTCACCACAGGGGGCCGGCACAGATACGCAGTATTTT.

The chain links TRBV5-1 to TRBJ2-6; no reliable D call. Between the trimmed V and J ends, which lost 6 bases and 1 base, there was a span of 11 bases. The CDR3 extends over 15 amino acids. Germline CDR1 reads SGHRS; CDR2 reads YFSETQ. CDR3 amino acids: CASTPVGSGANVLTF. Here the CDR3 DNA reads TGCGCCAGCACCCCGGTCGGGTCTGGGGCCAACGTCCTGACTTTC.

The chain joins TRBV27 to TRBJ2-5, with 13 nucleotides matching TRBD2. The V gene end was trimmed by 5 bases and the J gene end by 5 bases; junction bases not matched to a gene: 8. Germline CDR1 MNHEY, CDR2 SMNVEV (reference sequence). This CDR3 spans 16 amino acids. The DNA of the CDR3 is TGTGCCAGCAGTGCGCGGACTAGCGGGAGTTTGGAGACCCAGTACTTC. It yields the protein CASSARTSGSLETQYF.

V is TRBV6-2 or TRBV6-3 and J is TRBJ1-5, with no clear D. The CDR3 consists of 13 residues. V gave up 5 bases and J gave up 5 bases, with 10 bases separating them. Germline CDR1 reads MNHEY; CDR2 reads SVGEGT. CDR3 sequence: CASSTGGHQPQHF. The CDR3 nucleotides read TGTGCCAGCAGTACGGGTGGCCATCAGCCCCAGCATTTT.

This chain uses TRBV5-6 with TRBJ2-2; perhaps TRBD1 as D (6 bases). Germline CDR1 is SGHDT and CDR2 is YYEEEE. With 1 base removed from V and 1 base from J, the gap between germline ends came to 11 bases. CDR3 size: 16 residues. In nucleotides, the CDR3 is TGTGCCAGCAGCTTGCGCGGCAGGGGGAACACCGGGGAGCTGTTTTTT. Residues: CASSLRGRGNTGELFF.

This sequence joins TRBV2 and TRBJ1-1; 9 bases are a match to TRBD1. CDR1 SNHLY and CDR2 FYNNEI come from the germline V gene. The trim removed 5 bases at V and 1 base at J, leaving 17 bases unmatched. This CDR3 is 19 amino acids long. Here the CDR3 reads CASSSGGTGSFHGNTEAFF. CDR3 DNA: TGTGCCAGCAGTTCGGGGGGGACAGGGAGCTTCCACGGGAACACTGAAGCTTTCTTT. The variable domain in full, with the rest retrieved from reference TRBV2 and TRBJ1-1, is EPEVTQTPSHQVTQMGQEVILRCVPISNHLYFYWYRQILGQKVEFLVSFYNNEISEKSEIFDDQFSVERPDGSNFTLKIRSTKLEDSAMYFCASSSGGTGSFHGNTEAFFGQGTRLTVV.

CDR3 coding DNA: TGTGCCAGCAGTTACTCTCCTCGGGGTTTCACTGAAGCTTTCTTT. This translates into CASSYSPRGFTEAFF. The chain joins TRBV6-5 to TRBJ1-1; D gene uncertain. V was trimmed by 0 bases and J by 4 bases, leaving 12 bases between them. The germline V gene encodes CDR1 MNHEY and CDR2 SVGAGI. The CDR3 totals 15 residues.

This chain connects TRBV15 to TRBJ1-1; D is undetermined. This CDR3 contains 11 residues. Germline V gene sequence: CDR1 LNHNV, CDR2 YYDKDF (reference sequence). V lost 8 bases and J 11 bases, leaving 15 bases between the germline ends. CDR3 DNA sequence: TGTGCCACCTCGCAGGAGGTGGAGGCTTTCTTT. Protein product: CATSQEVEAFF.

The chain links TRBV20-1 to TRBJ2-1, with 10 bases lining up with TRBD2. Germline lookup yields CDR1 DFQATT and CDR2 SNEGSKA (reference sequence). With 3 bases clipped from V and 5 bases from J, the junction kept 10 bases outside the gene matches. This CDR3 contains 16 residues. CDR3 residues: CSASAWTSGQNNEQFF. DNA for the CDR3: TGCAGTGCTAGTGCTTGGACTAGCGGACAAAACAATGAGCAGTTCTTC.

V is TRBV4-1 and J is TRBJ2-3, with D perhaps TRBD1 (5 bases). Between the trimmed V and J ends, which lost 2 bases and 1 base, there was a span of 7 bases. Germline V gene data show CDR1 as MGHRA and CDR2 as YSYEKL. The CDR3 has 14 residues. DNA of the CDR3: TGCGCCAGCAGCCAACAGGGTGGCACAGATACGCAGTATTTT. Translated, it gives CASSQQGGTDTQYF.

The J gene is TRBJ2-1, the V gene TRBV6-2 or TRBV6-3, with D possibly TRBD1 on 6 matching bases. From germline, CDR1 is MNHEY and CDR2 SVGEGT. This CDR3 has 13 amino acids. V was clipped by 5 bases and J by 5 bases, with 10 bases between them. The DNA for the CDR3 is TGTGCCAGCAGTGACTACAGGGACAATGAGCAGTTCTTC. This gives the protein CASSDYRDNEQFF.